The 17 T cell receptor beta chains in this list originate from one sample, sequenced in a study of blood T cell repertoires in COVID-19. Data came from immunoSEQ multiplex PCR; TCRdb stores just in-frame clones and leaves some out. The table records some 270,000 clones, 80% to 90% of them present only once. Material: PBMCs or T cells enriched from blood (not recorded which). The receptor source for this set is a woman in her twenties or thirties who had recovered from COVID-19.

The chain couples TRBV4-1 to TRBJ1-6, with TRBD1 matching over 9 bases. CDR1 and CDR2 from the germline V gene are MGHRA and YSYEKL. The V segment lost 3 bases and the J segment 6 bases; nucleotides outside the gene matches: 6. The CDR3 has 16 amino acids. The CDR3 DNA is TGCGCCAGCAGCCAGGGACAGGGCAGCCTTAATTCACCCCTCCACTTT. Amino acid sequence: CASSQGQGSLNSPLHF.

The chain employs TRBV30 and TRBJ2-5; D unresolved. V shed 0 bases and J shed 5 bases, with 7 bases lying between them. Germline lookup yields CDR1 GTSNPN and CDR2 SVGIG (reference sequence). The CDR3 is 12 amino acids. The CDR3 region is CAWSVRSETQYF. For the CDR3, the DNA is TGTGCCTGGAGTGTTCGGTCGGAGACCCAGTACTTC.

The chain uses TRBV29-1 and TRBJ1-2, with D unclear. V shed 4 bases and J shed 8 bases, with 17 bases lying between them. Looked up from germline, CDR1 is SQVTM and CDR2 is ANQGSEA. The CDR3 extends over 13 amino acids. CDR3 bases: TGCAGCGTTGTGGTCGGAAACTATATGGGCTACACCTTC. This encodes CSVVVGNYMGYTF.

The chain couples TRBV7-9 to TRBJ1-1; unclear D gene. The CDR3 extends over 13 amino acids. Germline V gene data show CDR1 as SEHNR and CDR2 as FQNEAQ (reference sequence). V lost 5 bases and J lost 6, with 13 bases in between. CDR3 sequence (DNA): TGTGCCAGCAGCCCAGTTTCCGGGGCTGAAGCTTTCTTT. Translated: CASSPVSGAEAFF.

As to this clone: Germline is not matched at one junction end, which may reflect a read error. The chain joins TRBV2 to TRBJ1-1; weak D call: TRBD1 (6 bases). This CDR3 has 13 residues. CDR1 is SNHLY and CDR2 is FYNNEI in the germline V gene. The CDR3 DNA reads TGTGCCAGCAGTCGACAGGAGAACGCTGAAGCTTTCTTT. This encodes CASSRQENAEAFF.

This clone came up once. This chain links TRBV11-2 with TRBJ2-7; 9 bases line up with TRBD2. V trimming: 3 bases; J trimming: 5 bases; junction bases outside the gene matches: 5. The CDR3 runs 14 residues. The germline gives CDR1 SGHAT, CDR2 FQNNGV. The CDR3 region is CASSLRGGPDEQYF. In DNA form, the CDR3 reads TGTGCCAGCAGCTTGCGGGGGGGCCCGGACGAGCAGTACTTC.

The rearrangement joins TRBV28 to TRBJ1-3; 9 nucleotides line up with TRBD1. The ends lost 8 bases at V and 4 bases at J; junction bases unmatched: 12. Germline V gene lookup returns CDR1 MDHEN and CDR2 SYDVKM. There are 16 residues in the CDR3. CDR3 region: CASRTGALGVGNTIYF. CDR3 coding DNA: TGTGCCAGCCGGACAGGGGCGCTTGGAGTAGGAAACACCATATATTTT.

CDR3 protein: CASSYSGQPYNSPLHF. Here the CDR3 DNA reads TGTGCCAGCAGTTACTCTGGACAGCCCTATAATTCACCCCTCCACTTT. This chain links TRBV6-5 with TRBJ1-6; possible D gene TRBD1, 6 bases. V was pared by 0 bases and J by 2 bases, with 8 bases between. The CDR3 contains 16 residues. CDR1 and CDR2 from the germline V gene are MNHEY and SVGAGI.

V is TRBV19 and J is TRBJ2-7; TRBD1 might be the D (6 bases). The germline V gene has CDR1 LNHDA and CDR2 SQIVND (reference sequence). Trimming shortened V by 4 bases and J by 3 bases, and 7 bases separated the two germline ends. The CDR3 runs 12 residues. CDR3 residues: CASSKQGYEQYF. The CDR3 DNA reads as TGTGCCAGTAGTAAACAGGGCTACGAGCAGTACTTC.

This chain connects TRBV6-5 to TRBJ2-7, with 7 nucleotides matching TRBD1. J gave up 4 bases and V 4 bases, and 13 bases lay outside the gene matches. CDR1 and CDR2 from the germline V gene are MNHEY and SVGAGI. This CDR3 region has 16 residues. CDR3 sequence (DNA): TGTGCCAGCAGTTTCGCCTATACAGGGGTCCCATACGAGCAGTACTTC. This encodes CASSFAYTGVPYEQYF.

The chain combines TRBV6-5 with TRBJ2-1; possibly TRBD2 for D (6 bases). CDR1 and CDR2 (germline): MNHEY, SVGAGI. Trimming stripped 6 bases from V and 0 bases from J, with 6 bases between. The CDR3 is made up of 13 amino acids. CDR3: CASRGGSYNEQFF. The CDR3 bases are TGTGCCAGCAGGGGGGGCTCCTACAATGAGCAGTTCTTC.

The CDR3: CASSLVYGGELFF. The CDR3 DNA reads as TGCGCCAGCAGCTTAGTCTACGGCGGGGAGCTGTTTTTT. V is TRBV5-1 and J is TRBJ2-2; D is undetermined. CDR3 length equals 13 residues. Germline V gene data show CDR1 as SGHRS and CDR2 as YFSETQ. The V gene lost 2 bases and the J gene lost 7 bases, with 9 bases spanning the gap.

In its sample, this clone was seen a few times. The chain joins TRBV7-9 to TRBJ1-2; D gene uncertain. CDR1 SEHNR and CDR2 FQNEAQ come from the germline V gene (reference sequence). The CDR3 has 14 residues. V was cut by 2 bases and J by 5 bases, with 12 bases left in between. DNA for the CDR3: TGTGCCAGCAGCTTATCCTGGGGAGGATATGGCTACACCTTC. It specifies CASSLSWGGYGYTF.

CDR3 in DNA: TGTGCCAGTAGTATAGTCCGACAGAATAGCAATCAGCCCCAGCATTTT. Its protein product is CASSIVRQNSNQPQHF. V gene TRBV19 combines with J gene TRBJ1-5; a weak D match, TRBD1 (5 bases). CDR3 length: 16 amino acids. V was trimmed by 1 base and J by 0 bases, leaving 10 bases between them. Germline V gene data show CDR1 as LNHDA and CDR2 as SQIVND (reference sequence).

The chain is built from TRBV11-2 and TRBJ2-1; the D gene is possibly TRBD1 (5 bases). The CDR3 extends over 13 amino acids. The V end lost 6 bases, the J end lost 5 bases, and 11 bases lay between the germline ends. The germline CDR1 and CDR2 sequences are SGHAT and FQNNGV. In DNA form, the CDR3 reads TGTGCCAGCAGACCAATACAGGACAATGAGCAGTTCTTC. It translates to CASRPIQDNEQFF.

The chain carries TRBV27 and TRBJ2-7; 10 bases align to TRBD1. V lost 6 bases, J lost 4 bases, and 6 bases stayed unmatched. Germline values: CDR1 MNHEY, CDR2 SMNVEV (reference sequence). The CDR3 covers 14 residues. CDR3 DNA sequence: TGTGCCAGCAGCCGGGGGACAGGGGAATACGAGCAGTACTTC. Translating gives CASSRGTGEYEQYF.

This rearrangement joins TRBV2 to TRBJ1-5; 7 bases match TRBD1. This CDR3 region has 15 residues. The germline gives CDR1 SNHLY, CDR2 FYNNEI. The V gene end was trimmed by 5 bases and the J gene end by 7 bases; junction bases not matched to a gene: 11. DNA of the CDR3: TGTGCCAGCAGTTTCCACAGGGGTGTAGGGCAGCCCCAGCATTTT. As protein: CASSFHRGVGQPQHF.